The 28 T cell receptor beta chains reported below all come from one sample, sequenced in a study of human T cells and chemical hapten exposure. TCRdb itself ran the RACE reads through MiXCR, one entry per CDR3 protein. This table holds 60,000 to 80,000 distinct CDR3 sequences, about 5.7% found once. The time point: healthy volunteer bleed at 6 weeks. The total RNA was obtained from whole blood that was not fractionated. The sequenced material came from whole blood. The source is a female donor in good health. Some clones in this sample may be carry-over from other donors' samples.

The chain uses TRBV7-9 and TRBJ2-7; TRBD1 matches 8 bases. The CDR3 has 13 residues. Looked up from germline, CDR1 is SEHNR and CDR2 is FQNEAQ (reference sequence). Trimming at V came to 4 bases and at J to 5 bases, leaving 4 bases not matched to a gene. Written as DNA, the CDR3 is TGTGCCAGCAGCTCGGGACAGGTTGACGAGCAGTACTTC. Protein product: CASSSGQVDEQYF.

CDR3 protein: CASGAPGRAYEQYF. The CDR3 region has the DNA TGTGCCAGCGGAGCCCCCGGACGAGCCTACGAGCAGTACTTC. V is TRBV28 and J is TRBJ2-7, with no clear D. Trimming cost V 8 bases and J 2 bases, with 16 bases left between them. CDR1 and CDR2 from the germline V gene are MDHEN and SYDVKM. The CDR3 has 14 amino acids.

There are many counts of this clonotype. The genes are TRBV20-1 and TRBJ1-5; 9 bases fit TRBD1. The V segment lost 2 bases and the J segment 4 bases; nucleotides outside the gene matches: 6. Germline loops: CDR1 DFQATT, CDR2 SNEGSKA (reference sequence). CDR3 length: 15 amino acids. For the CDR3, the DNA is TGCAGTGCTAGAATTCCGACAGGGGGGAATCAGCCCCAGCATTTT. It specifies CSARIPTGGNQPQHF.

This clonotype was seen at least ten times. The chain uses TRBV20-1 and TRBJ2-4, with 9 positions matching TRBD2. Germline V gives CDR1 DFQATT, CDR2 SNEGSKA (reference sequence). The CDR3 is 14 amino acids. V shed 3 bases and J 7 bases; nucleotides not matched to a gene: 7. The CDR3 coding sequence is TGCAGTGCTAGCCTAGCGGGAAGCGCGAACATTCAGTACTTC. Translation gives CSASLAGSANIQYF.

The sample holds a few counts of this clonotype. The J gene is TRBJ2-5, the V gene TRBV29-1; 11 nucleotides match TRBD2. CDR3 length equals 16 residues. Per germline, CDR1 SQVTM and CDR2 ANQGSEA. V shed 5 bases, J shed 4 bases, and the junction held 12 bases outside the gene matches. Here the CDR3 reads CSVRKGSSGRLETQYF. The CDR3 nucleotides read TGCAGCGTTCGAAAGGGGTCTAGCGGGAGGTTAGAGACCCAGTACTTC.

In its sample, this clonotype was seen a few times. This chain links TRBV5-6 with TRBJ1-6; D remains unclear. V was shortened by 4 bases and J by 0 bases, with 11 bases between the two germline ends. CDR3 length: 16 residues. The germline V gene encodes CDR1 SGHDT and CDR2 YYEEEE. CDR3 residues: CASSRPSSSYNSPLHF. The CDR3 DNA reads as TGTGCCAGCAGCCGGCCGTCCAGCTCCTATAATTCACCCCTCCACTTT.

This sequence joins TRBV20-1 and TRBJ1-2, with 8 bases aligning to TRBD1. From germline, CDR1 is DFQATT and CDR2 SNEGSKA (reference sequence). J lost 3 bases, V lost 1 base, and 10 bases had no gene match. The CDR3 consists of 16 residues. Written as DNA, the CDR3 is TGCAGTGCTAGAGTACCCCCTGGACAGGGCGACTATGGCTACACCTTC. As protein: CSARVPPGQGDYGYTF.

The sample holds many counts of this clonotype. CDR3 coding DNA: TGTGCCAGCCGGGCAGGAGCAATGAACACTGAAGCTTTCTTT. Encoded protein: CASRAGAMNTEAFF. V and J are TRBV2 and TRBJ1-1; D is undetermined. The germline V gene encodes CDR1 SNHLY and CDR2 FYNNEI. This CDR3 is 14 amino acids long. V gave up 8 bases and J gave up 0 bases, with 13 bases separating them.

This clonotype was seen repeatedly, ten times or more. The CDR3 sequence: CATSTGHTDTQYF. CDR3 nucleotide sequence: TGTGCCACCAGTACAGGACACACAGATACGCAGTATTTT. This chain connects TRBV24-1 to TRBJ2-3; D is perhaps TRBD1 (5 bases). Trimming left V 6 bases short and J 2 bases short, with 8 bases between. The V gene's germline CDR1 is KGHDR and CDR2 SFDVKD. The CDR3 is made up of 13 amino acids.

This rearrangement joins TRBV28 to TRBJ2-3, with 7 bases matching TRBD2. The CDR3 has 13 amino acids. Germline V gene lookup returns CDR1 MDHEN and CDR2 SYDVKM. The CDR3 DNA sequence: TGTGCTTCCCTAGCGGATCTCACAGATACGCAGTATTTT. It specifies CASLADLTDTQYF.

At least ten counts were recorded for this clonotype. V and J are TRBV20-1 and TRBJ1-5; the D gene is possibly TRBD1 (6 bases). The CDR3 covers 13 residues. Germline V gene lookup returns CDR1 DFQATT and CDR2 SNEGSKA (reference sequence). Between the trimmed V and J ends, which lost 4 bases and 1 base, there was a span of 8 bases. In DNA, the CDR3 is TGCAGTGCTATTACAGGGAGCAATCAGCCCCAGCATTTT. The encoded protein is CSAITGSNQPQHF.

This clonotype was detected many times. This chain joins TRBV6-1 and TRBJ2-7; no clear D gene. V lost 3 bases to trimming and J lost 1 base, with 10 bases between them. Germline V gene data show CDR1 as MNHNS and CDR2 as SASEGT. The CDR3 contains 14 residues. The CDR3 spells CASSDRTGSYEQYF. For the CDR3, the DNA is TGTGCCAGCAGTGATCGTACCGGGTCCTACGAGCAGTACTTC.

This clonotype appeared many times. The chain carries TRBV25-1 and TRBJ2-7, with D perhaps matching TRBD1 or TRBD2 (7 bases each). Germline CDR1 MGHDK, CDR2 SYGVNS. This CDR3 is built from 14 residues. Trimming took 6 bases from V and 2 from J, leaving 14 bases between them. For the CDR3, the DNA is TGTGCCAGCAGCCAGGGGGACTACCCCTACGAGCAGTACTTC. Its protein is CASSQGDYPYEQYF.

The chain carries TRBV20-1 and TRBJ2-1, with a tentative D call TRBD1 (5 bases). The CDR3 runs 10 residues. Germline V gene data show CDR1 as DFQATT and CDR2 as SNEGSKA (reference sequence). CDR3 in amino acids: CTHATDQQFF. CDR3 DNA sequence: TGCACCCACGCGACAGATCAGCAGTTCTTC.

This clonotype was observed many times. The chain links TRBV7-9 to TRBJ2-1; no clear D gene. Trimming left V 1 base short and J 4 bases short, with 8 bases between. The CDR3 is made up of 14 amino acids. Germline CDR1 SEHNR, CDR2 FQNEAQ (reference sequence). CDR3 in DNA: TGTGCCAGCAGCTTAGGGCTTACATACAATGAGCAGTTCTTC. Translating gives CASSLGLTYNEQFF.

The table lists this clonotype with many counts. The rearrangement uses TRBV20-1 and TRBJ1-5, with TRBD1 matching 7 bases. V lost 5 bases to trimming and J lost 0 bases; unmatched junction nucleotides: 7. This CDR3 is 15 amino acids long. Germline V gene lookup returns CDR1 DFQATT and CDR2 SNEGSKA (reference sequence). This chain's CDR3 is CSAGGQMNSNQPQHF. The CDR3 DNA reads as TGCAGTGCTGGGGGACAGATGAATAGCAATCAGCCCCAGCATTTT.

This sequence joins TRBV6-1 and TRBJ2-3; no definite D call. The CDR3 has 14 residues. Germline CDR1 and CDR2: MNHNS and SASEGT. The V end lost 2 bases, the J end lost 1 base, and 7 bases lay between the germline ends. The CDR3 region is CASSELQRTDTQYF. DNA for the CDR3: TGTGCCAGCAGTGAATTACAGCGCACAGATACGCAGTATTTT.

At least ten counts were recorded for this clonotype. This chain connects TRBV29-1 to TRBJ2-1; 7 bases fit TRBD2. Germline-derived CDR1 and CDR2 are SQVTM and ANQGSEA. The length of the CDR3 is 13 residues. V trimming: 7 bases; J trimming: 9 bases; junction bases outside the gene matches: 12. The CDR3 loop reads CSDAGGSSGEQFF. In nucleotides, the CDR3 is TGCAGCGATGCAGGCGGGAGTTCCGGTGAGCAGTTCTTC.

This clonotype came up many times. This chain joins TRBV5-1 and TRBJ1-1, with a possible D match to TRBD1 (5 bases). CDR1 and CDR2 (germline): SGHRS, YFSETQ. The CDR3 totals 15 residues. The V and J ends lost 0 bases and 0 bases respectively, with 9 bases between them. The CDR3 bases are TGCGCCAGCAGCTTGGGGGGACCGATGAACACTGAAGCTTTCTTT. Translated, it gives CASSLGGPMNTEAFF.

The table lists this clonotype with many counts. The genes are TRBV12-3 or TRBV12-4 and TRBJ2-3; D is unresolved. V was shortened by 3 bases and J by 1 base, with 5 bases between the two germline ends. This CDR3 region has 13 residues. The CDR3 bases are TGTGCCAGCAGTTTGGCGGGCACAGATACGCAGTATTTT. Its translation is CASSLAGTDTQYF.

This clonotype was counted between two and nine times. The chain links TRBV6-6 to TRBJ2-7; 7 positions match TRBD1. Germline V lookup: CDR1 MNHNY, CDR2 SVGAGI (reference sequence). Germline trimming cut 6 bases from V and 7 bases from J; bases unmatched to any gene: 6. The CDR3 length is 12 residues. CDR3 bases: TGTGCCAGCAGGACAGGGATGGGAGAGCAGTACTTC. Translating gives CASRTGMGEQYF.

Notes on this clonotype: A much larger clone sits a single nucleotide away, making a read error possible. The genes are TRBV20-1 and TRBJ2-7; possible D gene TRBD1, 6 bases. The CDR3 sequence is 13 residues long. CDR1 DFQATT and CDR2 SNEGSKA come from the germline V gene (reference sequence). The CDR3 protein is CGATEGVVFEQYF. In nucleotides, the CDR3 is TGCGGTGCTACAGAGGGGGTTGTTTTCGAGCAGTACTTC.

This clonotype came up a few times. CDR3: CASSSTGQSNEKLFF. DNA of the CDR3: TGTGCCAGCAGCTCTACAGGACAGTCAAATGAAAAACTGTTTTTT. The chain employs TRBV7-9 and TRBJ1-4; possibly TRBD1 for D (6 bases). Germline CDR1 reads SEHNR; CDR2 reads FQNEAQ (reference sequence). This CDR3 contains 15 residues. Trimming shortened V by 4 bases and J by 5 bases, and 14 bases separated the two germline ends.

This clonotype was recorded many times. The chain uses TRBV12-3 or TRBV12-4 and TRBJ2-7; no definite D call. The CDR3 has 13 residues. Trimming removed 3 bases from V and 0 bases from J, with 6 bases in between. CDR3 nucleotide sequence: TGTGCCAGCAGTTTGAGGTTCTCCTACGAGCAGTACTTC. It encodes CASSLRFSYEQYF.

Many counts were recorded for this clonotype. The J gene is TRBJ1-5, the V gene TRBV4-1; no clear D gene. CDR1 MGHRA and CDR2 YSYEKL come from the germline V gene. V lost 1 base, J lost 6 bases, and 7 bases lay in between. CDR3 size: 13 residues. CDR3 sequence (DNA): TGCGCCAGCAGCCAAGGGTTAGGTCAGCCCCAGCATTTT. Its translation: CASSQGLGQPQHF.

The table lists this clonotype with many counts. The CDR3 sequence is CASTGATNEKLFF. CDR3 nucleotide sequence: TGTGCCAGCACGGGTGCAACTAATGAAAAACTGTTTTTT. The gene calls are TRBV2 and TRBJ1-4; D gene unclear. CDR3 length: 13 amino acids. V lost 7 bases and J lost 0, with 6 bases in between. Per germline, CDR1 SNHLY and CDR2 FYNNEI.

The table lists this clonotype with many counts. The V call is TRBV10-3, the J call TRBJ2-3; D is perhaps TRBD2 (6 bases). The CDR3 length is 16 residues. Germline lookup yields CDR1 ENHRY and CDR2 SYGVKD. The germline V and J ends were trimmed by 0 bases and 6 bases, with 16 bases remaining between them. CDR3 protein: CAISESRARGGDTQYF. The DNA of the CDR3 is TGTGCCATCAGTGAGTCGAGGGCTAGAGGAGGGGATACGCAGTATTTT.

The chain is built from TRBV5-4 and TRBJ1-5; D call uncertain. The CDR3 is 15 residues long. V lost 0 bases and J lost 2, with 9 bases in between. CDR1 SGHNT and CDR2 YYREEE come from the germline V gene (reference sequence). The CDR3 loop is CASSLAPDGNQPQHF. Written as DNA, the CDR3 is TGTGCCAGCAGCTTGGCCCCGGACGGCAATCAGCCCCAGCATTTT.